Shown below are 14 T cell receptor beta chains from a single sample sequenced in a study of cytomegalovirus exposure and HLA in healthy donors (dated 2017 in TCRdb). The method was the immunoSEQ multiplex PCR assay. For the multiplex PCR, a mixture combining 60 forward primers for TCR Vbeta segments and 13 reverse primers for TCR Jbeta segments was used. TCRdb's version of the immuneACCESS table is confined to in-frame rearrangements and falls short of the full clone set. An unresolved V gene accounts for under half of the shortfall where checked; the remainder is of unknown origin. Recorded for this sample are 120,000 or so clones; around 66% of them occurred a single time. The ten largest clones capture more than 1.5% of the sample. The sample comprised PBMCs. Receptors originate from a young man in good health and CMV-seronegative.

The chain uses TRBV7-8 and TRBJ2-7, with 9 bases fitting TRBD2. This CDR3 spans 17 amino acids. Germline assignment: CDR1 SGHVS and CDR2 FQNEAQ. The V segment lost 1 base and the J segment 7 bases; nucleotides outside the gene matches: 14. CDR3 bases: TGTGCCAGCAGCTTAGGGGGCCAGCGGGAGGCCATGGGAGAGCAGTACTTC. It is translated as CASSLGGQREAMGEQYF.

This chain uses TRBV27 with TRBJ2-2, with a weak D call TRBD1 (7 bases). This CDR3 region has 18 residues. Germline CDR1 is MNHEY and CDR2 is SMNVEV (reference sequence). V lost 6 bases, J lost 6 bases, and 26 bases lay in between. The CDR3 nucleotides read TGTGCCAGCAGACACTCTGCCCAGACAGGGAGGAAAGCCGGGGAGCTGTTTTTT. This gives the protein CASRHSAQTGRKAGELFF.

This clone has only a few counts. The chain is built from TRBV9 and TRBJ2-6, with TRBD1 matching over 7 bases. The CDR3 consists of 14 residues. The germline CDR1 and CDR2 sequences are SGDLS and YYNGEE. Trimming took 4 bases from V and 8 from J; bases not matched to a gene: 6. In DNA form, the CDR3 reads TGTGCCAGCAGCTCATGGACAGGACCCAACGTCCTGACTTTC. Translating it yields CASSSWTGPNVLTF.

This clone appeared a single time. The junction and the germline gene differ at one end; a read error may be behind it. The V and J genes are TRBV6-1 and TRBJ1-4; D gene ambiguous. CDR3 length: 12 amino acids. Germline-derived CDR1 and CDR2 are MNHNS and SASEGT. CDR3 DNA sequence: TGTGCCAGCAGTCAAGGAGACTCGCCGAGATCTTTT. Its translation: CASSQGDSPRSF.

This clone was found a few times. The chain couples TRBV19 to TRBJ2-7; possibly TRBD2 for D (5 bases). The germline gives CDR1 LNHDA, CDR2 SQIVND (reference sequence). The V end lost 10 bases, the J end lost 3 bases, and 16 bases lay between the germline ends. The CDR3 totals 13 residues. The CDR3 DNA reads TGTGCCACCATGCGCCGGGGAGACTACGAGCAGTACTTC. Protein product: CATMRRGDYEQYF.

The sample holds a few counts of this clone. The CDR3 DNA follows: TGCGCCAGCAGCCTGGATGGGGCCGGCTACGAGCAGTACTTC. Its translation is CASSLDGAGYEQYF. The genes are TRBV10-2 and TRBJ2-7, with D possibly being TRBD1 (5 bases). Germline CDR1 WSHSY, CDR2 SAAADI. This CDR3 region has 14 residues. V was trimmed by 6 bases and J by 3 bases, leaving 15 bases between them.

The chain links TRBV9 to TRBJ1-2; D might be TRBD1 (5 bases). The germline V gene encodes CDR1 SGDLS and CDR2 YYNGEE. CDR3 length equals 14 residues. The V gene lost 0 bases and the J gene lost 6 bases, with 12 bases spanning the gap. The CDR3 spells CASSVAGGWNGYTF. The CDR3 region has the DNA TGTGCCAGCAGCGTAGCTGGGGGGTGGAATGGCTACACCTTC.

The V call is TRBV9, the J call TRBJ2-7, with TRBD1 identical over 9 bases. This CDR3 region has 14 residues. Germline V gives CDR1 SGDLS, CDR2 YYNGEE. The trim removed 4 bases at V and 5 bases at J, leaving 7 bases unmatched. The DNA of the CDR3 is TGTGCCAGCAGCCGGGTCGGGGACAGGGACGAGCAGTACTTC. This gives the protein CASSRVGDRDEQYF.

This clone has a handful of counts. CDR3 protein: CASNRWGLGEGYGYTF. In DNA form, the CDR3 reads TGTGCCAGCAACCGGTGGGGGCTCGGAGAAGGCTATGGCTACACCTTC. The chain combines TRBV6-6 with TRBJ1-2, with D possibly matching TRBD1 (6 bases). Trimming shortened V by 7 bases and J by 4 bases, and 22 bases separated the two germline ends. The CDR3 has 16 residues. The germline V gene has CDR1 MNHNY and CDR2 SVGAGI (reference sequence).

There are a few counts of this clone. The chain carries TRBV30 and TRBJ2-5; 8 positions match TRBD2. V shed 2 bases and J 4 bases; nucleotides not matched to a gene: 9. CDR1 GTSNPN and CDR2 SVGIG come from the germline V gene (reference sequence). CDR3 length equals 15 residues. The CDR3 here is CAWSSNSGAGETQYF. Here the CDR3 DNA reads TGTGCCTGGAGTTCAAATAGCGGGGCGGGAGAGACCCAGTACTTC.

The gene calls are TRBV5-1 and TRBJ2-1; 9 bases agree with TRBD2. The CDR3 totals 15 residues. V lost 4 bases, J lost 8 bases, and 10 bases stayed unmatched. Germline V gene data show CDR1 as SGHRS and CDR2 as YFSETQ. The CDR3 is CASSLRGTSRDEQFF. CDR3 DNA: TGCGCCAGCAGCCTAAGGGGGACTAGCAGGGATGAGCAGTTCTTC. Looking up the rest from reference TRBV5-1 and TRBJ2-1 gives the full variable domain: KAGVTQTPRYLIKTRGQQVTLSCSPISGHRSVSWYQQTPGQGLQFLFEYFSETQRNKGNFPGRFSGRQFSNSRSEMNVSTLELGDSALYLCASSLRGTSRDEQFFGPGTRLTVL.

The chain joins TRBV27 to TRBJ2-5, with TRBD2 as a possible D gene (6 bases). V gave up 5 bases and J gave up 1 base, with 17 bases separating them. The germline V gene encodes CDR1 MNHEY and CDR2 SMNVEV (reference sequence). The CDR3 spans 16 residues. DNA of the CDR3: TGTGCCAGCAGTCCTATTTGGGCGGGGTCCCAAGAGACCCAGTACTTC. This codes for CASSPIWAGSQETQYF.

The chain joins TRBV5-1 to TRBJ2-5, with D possibly being TRBD1 (5 bases). Trimming took 2 bases from V and 4 from J, leaving 15 bases between them. CDR3 length: 15 residues. CDR1 and CDR2 from the germline V gene are SGHRS and YFSETQ. CDR3 nucleotide sequence: TGCGCCAGCAGCTTAGGACATTCTCTGGCAGAGACCCAGTACTTC. Translating gives CASSLGHSLAETQYF.

The chain carries TRBV6-6 and TRBJ2-5; 8 bases are shared with TRBD2. Germline CDR1 MNHNY, CDR2 SVGAGI (reference sequence). The CDR3 has 15 residues. With V trimmed by 2 bases and J by 3 bases, 5 bases remained unmatched. CDR3: CASSYGRGAEETQYF. CDR3 bases: TGTGCCAGCAGTTACGGGCGGGGGGCGGAAGAGACCCAGTACTTC.